These T cell receptor beta chains were read from a single sample in a study of blood T cell repertoires in COVID-19. Profiling relied on immunoSEQ multiplex PCR, and the TCRdb table lists in-frame clones only, not all of them. The sample carries 90,000 to 140,000 clones, around 83% recorded once. Sequences were obtained from peripheral blood. All receptors come from a woman aged 80 or older with acute or convalescent COVID-19. Both conserved end residues are part of each CDR3. The D gene is left open where the match is weak. Clone size is not always given. Where it is, it says once, few, many or a class for expanded clones.

D gene | J gene | V gene | clone size | CDR3 protein | CDR3 DNA
- | TRBJ2-5 | TRBV5-5 | once | CASSRTGSWETQYF | TGTGCCAGCAGCCGTACAGGGTCCTGGGAGACCCAGTACTTC
TRBD1 | TRBJ1-2 | TRBV6-5 | - | CASSPGTGVGYTF | TGTGCCAGCAGTCCCGGGACAGGGGTTGGCTACACCTTC
- | TRBJ2-1 | TRBV27 | few | CASSLSRGNNEQFF | TGTGCCAGCAGTTTATCCAGGGGCAACAATGAGCAGTTCTTC
TRBD2 | TRBJ2-5 | TRBV5-4 | - | CASSGRDATQYF | TGTGCCAGCAGCGGGAGGGATGCGACCCAGTACTTC
TRBD1 | TRBJ2-5 | TRBV27 | - | CASGETGVWETQYF | TGTGCCAGCGGCGAGACAGGGGTCTGGGAGACCCAGTACTTC
TRBD1 | TRBJ1-4 | TRBV6-1 | - | CASSERGPGEKLFF | TGTGCCAGCAGTGAGAGGGGGCCAGGGGAAAAACTGTTTTTT
- | TRBJ2-2 | TRBV5-5 | few | CASSLWDSNTGELFF | TGTGCCAGCAGCTTGTGGGACTCGAACACCGGGGAGCTGTTTTTT
- | TRBJ2-1 | TRBV7-9 | - | CASSLVTSGLRSYNEQFF | TGTGCCAGCAGCTTAGTGACTAGTGGGCTTCGGTCCTACAATGAGCAGTTCTTC
- | TRBJ1-6 | TRBV21-1 | - | CASNRGRGSNSPLHF | TGTGCCAGCAACAGGGGGCGCGGGTCGAATTCACCCCTCCACTTT
TRBD1 | TRBJ1-3 | TRBV28 | - | CASSLGGQAGNTIYF | TGTGCCAGCAGTCTAGGCGGACAGGCTGGAAACACCATATATTTT
TRBD2 | TRBJ2-3 | TRBV19 | - | CASSTTSGSPDTQYF | TGTGCCAGTAGTACGACTAGCGGGAGCCCAGATACGCAGTATTTT
- | TRBJ1-5 | TRBV2 | - | CASSYRLSEPQHF | TGTGCCAGCTCCTACAGGCTAAGCGAGCCCCAGCATTTT
TRBD2 | TRBJ2-7 | TRBV10-3 | - | CAIRRLAGADEQYF | TGTGCCATCAGGCGACTAGCGGGAGCCGACGAGCAGTACTTC
- | TRBJ1-6 | TRBV6-6 | few | CATRLSNSPLHF | TGTGCCACTAGACTGTCGAATTCACCCCTCCACTTT
- | TRBJ2-3 | TRBV5-1 | - | CASSLRSGTDTQYF | TGCGCCAGCAGCTTACGATCGGGTACAGATACGCAGTATTTT
TRBD2 | TRBJ2-1 | TRBV27 | once | CASSLSGLIAGWAYNEQFF | TGTGCCAGCAGTTTATCGGGGCTTATAGCGGGATGGGCCTACAATGAGCAGTTCTTC
- | TRBJ1-2 | TRBV6-6 | - | CASTPGFYGYTF | TGTGCCAGCACCCCGGGTTTCTATGGCTACACCTTC
- | TRBJ1-1 | TRBV30 | - | CAWSSGEAFF | TGTGCCTGGAGTTCGGGAGAAGCTTTCTTT
TRBD1 | TRBJ2-3 | TRBV13 | - | CASSRQGYTDTQYF | TGTGCCAGCAGCCGACAGGGCTACACAGATACGCAGTATTTT
- | TRBJ2-1 | TRBV28 | - | CASSSPGPTRNNEQFF | TGTGCCAGCAGCTCTCCGGGTCCAACTAGAAACAATGAGCAGTTCTTC
- | TRBJ2-2 | TRBV28 | - | CASNPVTGELFF | TGTGCCAGCAACCCGGTTACCGGGGAGCTGTTTTTT
TRBD1 | TRBJ2-5 | TRBV24-1 | - | CATSHRTGLEQETQYF | TGTGCCACCAGTCACCGGACAGGGCTCGAACAAGAGACCCAGTACTTC
- | TRBJ1-1 | TRBV6-5 | - | CASSYLSRGAEAFF | TGTGCCAGCAGTTACCTCAGCAGGGGAGCTGAAGCTTTCTTT
- | TRBJ1-6 | TRBV3-1/TRBV3-2 | few | CASSQVSFNSPLHF | TGTGCCAGCAGCCAAGTCAGTTTCAATTCACCCCTCCACTTT
- | TRBJ2-7 | TRBV7-8 | - | CASSLVVSPRPGEQYF | TGTGCCAGCAGCTTAGTGGTTAGCCCCCGACCGGGCGAGCAGTACTTC
- | TRBJ1-5 | TRBV6-2/TRBV6-3 | - | CASSYSAQRGNQPQHF | TGTGCCAGCAGTTACTCGGCGCAGAGGGGCAATCAGCCCCAGCATTTT
TRBD1 | TRBJ1-2 | TRBV19 | - | CASSPRQGRYGYTF | TGTGCCAGTAGTCCAAGACAGGGGCGCTATGGCTACACCTTC
TRBD1 | TRBJ1-4 | TRBV7-2 | - | CASSPGTGGAWTNEKLFF | TGTGCCAGCAGCCCAGGGACAGGGGGCGCGTGGACTAATGAAAAACTGTTTTTT
TRBD1 | TRBJ2-1 | TRBV27 | few | CASTFAGGLYNEQFF | TGTGCCAGCACCTTTGCAGGGGGCCTCTACAATGAGCAGTTCTTC
TRBD2 | TRBJ2-1 | TRBV7-9 | - | CASSGTSGRNMNEQFF | TGTGCCAGCTCCGGGACTAGCGGGAGAAATATGAATGAGCAGTTCTTC
TRBD1 | TRBJ2-7 | TRBV7-9 | - | CASSLSGTVYEQYF | TGTGCCAGCAGCTTATCGGGGACAGTATACGAGCAGTACTTC
- | TRBJ2-6 | TRBV2 | few | CASNRAAGANVLTF | TGTGCCAGCAACAGGGCCGCTGGGGCCAACGTCCTGACTTTC
- | TRBJ1-1 | TRBV19 | - | CASSIAPSVNTEAFF | TGTGCCAGTAGTATAGCTCCTTCGGTCAACACTGAAGCTTTCTTT
- | TRBJ2-7 | TRBV6-5 | - | CDTRGPQEQYF | TGTGACACACGCGGGCCGCAGGAGCAGTACTTC
- | TRBJ1-1 | TRBV3-1/TRBV3-2 | - | CASSQDLGREAFF | TGTGCCAGCAGCCAAGATCTAGGCCGTGAAGCTTTCTTT
TRBD1 | TRBJ1-6 | TRBV6-6 | - | CASSYVTGTNSPLHF | TGTGCCAGCAGTTACGTGACAGGGACTAATTCACCCCTCCACTTT
TRBD2 | TRBJ2-1 | TRBV5-1 | once | CASSSLPTSGTNEQFF | TGCGCCAGCAGCTCTCTACCGACTAGCGGGACCAATGAGCAGTTCTTC
TRBD2 | TRBJ2-1 | TRBV7-2 | - | CASSLAPGLVDEQFF | TGTGCCAGCAGCTTAGCCCCGGGACTAGTAGATGAGCAGTTCTTC
TRBD2 | TRBJ2-1 | TRBV9 | once | CASSHTSLGLAGVLFF | TGTGCCAGCAGTCACACTTCCCTGGGACTAGCGGGAGTCCTGTTCTTC
TRBD1 | TRBJ2-5 | TRBV30 | - | CAWGQGAGTQYF | TGTGCCTGGGGACAGGGGGCAGGGACCCAGTACTTC
TRBD1 | TRBJ1-1 | TRBV18 | - | CASSPQGAGPKNTEAFF | TGTGCCAGCTCACCACAGGGGGCAGGACCGAAGAACACTGAAGCTTTCTTT
TRBD2 | TRBJ2-1 | TRBV2 | - | CASSAQGLAVYNEQFF | TGTGCCAGCAGCGCACAGGGACTAGCGGTCTACAATGAGCAGTTCTTC
TRBD1 | TRBJ1-1 | TRBV4-2 | - | CASSQEGQGDTEAFF | TGTGCCAGCAGCCAAGAAGGGCAGGGGGACACTGAAGCTTTCTTT
- | TRBJ1-1 | TRBV2 | - | CASSEIRGTEAFF | TGTGCCAGCAGTGAAATTCGAGGCACTGAAGCTTTCTTT
- | TRBJ2-5 | TRBV5-4 | - | CASSQRHETQYF | TGTGCCAGCAGTCAAAGACATGAGACCCAGTACTTC
- | TRBJ1-3 | TRBV25-1 | - | CASSEPGDRGNTIYF | TGTGCCAGCAGTGAACCAGGGGATCGCGGAAACACCATATATTTT
- | TRBJ2-7 | TRBV2 | - | CASSDLGVEYEQYF | TGTGCCAGCAGTGATTTGGGAGTCGAGTACGAGCAGTACTTC
TRBD2 | TRBJ2-1 | TRBV6-5 | - | CASKESLAGVLEQFF | TGTGCCAGCAAAGAAAGTCTAGCGGGAGTTCTGGAGCAGTTCTTC
TRBD2 | TRBJ2-1 | TRBV24-1 | - | CATSDTRPGTSGSLYNEQFF | TGTGCCACCAGTGATACTCGCCCCGGGACTAGCGGCTCACTTTACAATGAGCAGTTCTTC